A single sample gave rise to the 23 T cell receptor beta chains below, sequenced in a study of blood T cell repertoires in COVID-19. Some clones are missing from TCRdb's copy, which holds only in-frame ones; the method was immunoSEQ multiplex PCR. The data show roughly 130,000 clones, with 80% to 90% seen just once and approximately 2.3% held by the top ten. Sequenced input: PBMCs or T cells enriched from blood (not recorded which). The receptors here all came from a woman between 50 and 59 years old who had recovered from COVID-19.

In this sample, this clone turned up once. The chain employs TRBV5-1 and TRBJ2-7, with 8 positions matching TRBD1. The CDR3 has 16 amino acids. V was clipped by 0 bases and J by 5 bases; unmatched bases: 10. The V gene's germline CDR1 is SGHRS and CDR2 YFSETQ. The CDR3 nucleotides are TGCGCCAGCAGCTTGGGGGACAGGCGTTGGGGGAACGAGCAGTACTTC. Its protein is CASSLGDRRWGNEQYF.

The chain combines TRBV18 with TRBJ2-7, with a tentative D call TRBD1 (6 bases). This CDR3 is built from 15 residues. V was trimmed by 3 bases and J by 2 bases, leaving 14 bases between them. Germline CDR1 is KGHSH and CDR2 is LQKENI. This CDR3 is CASSPFLDSPYEQYF. The CDR3 DNA reads TGTGCCAGCTCACCGTTCTTGGACAGCCCCTACGAGCAGTACTTC.

The genes are TRBV5-1 and TRBJ2-3; 7 nucleotides align to TRBD1. V lost 0 bases, J lost 4 bases, and 2 bases stayed unmatched. This CDR3 has 14 amino acids. The germline V gene has CDR1 SGHRS and CDR2 YFSETQ. This CDR3 is CASSLGQGADTQYF. The CDR3 bases are TGCGCCAGCAGCTTGGGGCAGGGGGCAGATACGCAGTATTTT.

CDR3 in amino acids: CASSSTGYGGYTF. CDR3 bases: TGTGCCAGCAGCTCGACAGGGTACGGTGGCTACACCTTC. The chain links TRBV7-6 to TRBJ1-2, with 7 bases lining up with TRBD1. Germline V CDR1 and CDR2: SGHVS, FNYEAQ. The CDR3 length is 13 residues. V was pared by 4 bases and J by 7 bases, with 6 bases of the junction left unmatched.

CDR3 sequence (DNA): TGCGCCAGCGCTAGCGGGGTCTCCTACGAGCAGTACTTC. Translating gives CASASGVSYEQYF. V usage is TRBV5-1 and J usage is TRBJ2-7; 9 bases are shared with TRBD2. This CDR3 is built from 13 residues. From germline, CDR1 is SGHRS and CDR2 YFSETQ. The ends lost 7 bases at V and 0 bases at J; junction bases unmatched: 2. Looking up the rest from reference TRBV5-1 and TRBJ2-7 gives the full variable domain: KAGVTQTPRYLIKTRGQQVTLSCSPISGHRSVSWYQQTPGQGLQFLFEYFSETQRNKGNFPGRFSGRQFSNSRSEMNVSTLELGDSALYLCASASGVSYEQYFGPGTRLTVT.

The chain recombines TRBV27 with TRBJ1-2; 12 positions match TRBD1. Germline trimming cut 4 bases from V and 6 bases from J; bases unmatched to any gene: 21. This CDR3 is built from 20 residues. Germline V CDR1 and CDR2: MNHEY, SMNVEV (reference sequence). The CDR3 reads CASSSTSEFPGDRGRDGYTF. CDR3 DNA: TGTGCCAGCAGTTCAACATCAGAGTTCCCGGGGGACAGGGGGCGGGATGGCTACACCTTC.

The gene calls are TRBV3-1 (or the pseudogene TRBV3-2) and TRBJ1-1, with 9 bases aligning to TRBD1. Germline trimming cut 5 bases from V and 5 bases from J; bases unmatched to any gene: 3. Germline CDR1 and CDR2: LGHDT and YNNKEL (reference sequence). CDR3 length: 13 residues. CDR3 nucleotides: TGTGCCAGCAGCGACAGGGGGGAAACTGAAGCTTTCTTT. Translated: CASSDRGETEAFF.

The chain combines TRBV5-4 with TRBJ2-3, with 7 bases aligning to TRBD2. Germline CDR1 SGHNT, CDR2 YYREEE (reference sequence). The CDR3 has 14 residues. V lost 6 bases, J lost 0 bases, and 4 bases stayed unmatched. CDR3 DNA: TGTGCCAGCAAGCGGGGAGCTAGCACAGATACGCAGTATTTT. Translated: CASKRGASTDTQYF.

This rearrangement joins TRBV21-1 to TRBJ2-5; the table gives TRBD2 as D, unverified against the DNA. TRBV21-1 is termed a pseudogene. CDR3 length: 12 residues. CDR3 in amino acids: CASSAMGGTQYF. As DNA, the CDR3 is TGTGCCAGCAGCGCTATGGGGGGGACCCAGTACTTC.

V gene TRBV6-2 or TRBV6-3 combines with J gene TRBJ1-2; TRBD1 aligns across 10 bases. The V segment lost 2 bases and the J segment 6 bases; nucleotides outside the gene matches: 12. This CDR3 has 17 amino acids. CDR1 is MNHEY and CDR2 is SVGEGT in the germline V gene. This CDR3 reads CASSYARTGGKFDGYTF. The CDR3 DNA sequence: TGTGCCAGCAGTTACGCCCGGACAGGGGGGAAATTCGATGGCTACACCTTC.

Only one count was recorded for this clone. The genes are TRBV9 and TRBJ1-4; 7 bases are a match to TRBD1. This CDR3 is 15 amino acids long. Germline CDR1 reads SGDLS; CDR2 reads YYNGEE. J gave up 0 bases and V 4 bases, and 3 bases lay outside the gene matches. The CDR3, as DNA: TGTGCCAGCAGCAATACAGGGGCAACTAATGAAAAACTGTTTTTT. Translating it yields CASSNTGATNEKLFF.

CDR3 DNA: TGTGCCAGCAGCGTAGCCGCAGGGCCGAACACTGAAGCTTTCTTT. Its translation is CASSVAAGPNTEAFF. This sequence joins TRBV9 and TRBJ1-1; a possible D gene is TRBD1 (5 bases). The length of the CDR3 is 15 residues. Trimming removed 0 bases from V and 1 base from J, with 10 bases in between. The germline V gene encodes CDR1 SGDLS and CDR2 YYNGEE.

The CDR3 spells CASSLWTQTYNEQFF. Here the CDR3 DNA reads TGTGCCAGCAGCTTATGGACACAGACCTACAATGAGCAGTTCTTC. The chain couples TRBV7-2 to TRBJ2-1; perhaps TRBD1 as D (5 bases). The CDR3 runs to 15 residues. CDR1 is SGHTA, CDR2 FQGNSA, per germline. The V and J ends lost 2 bases and 2 bases respectively, with 10 bases between them. The variable domain in full, completed from reference TRBV7-2 and TRBJ2-1, reads GAGVSQSPSNKVTEKGKDVELRCDPISGHTALYWYRQSLGQGLEFLIYFQGNSAPDKSGLPSDRFSAERTGGSVSTLTIQRTQQEDSAVYLCASSLWTQTYNEQFFGPGTRLTVL.

The chain uses TRBV19 and TRBJ1-2, with a weak D call TRBD1 (6 bases). Per germline, CDR1 LNHDA and CDR2 SQIVND (reference sequence). The CDR3 is made up of 12 amino acids. V dropped 7 bases and J dropped 8 bases, with 14 bases sitting between them. In DNA, the CDR3 is TGTGCCAGTACCCCGACAGGAGGCGGCTACACCTTC. Protein sequence: CASTPTGGGYTF.

The chain employs TRBV30 and TRBJ1-2; maybe TRBD1 (5 bases). From germline, CDR1 is GTSNPN and CDR2 SVGIG (reference sequence). The CDR3 is 16 amino acids. In DNA form, the CDR3 reads TGTGCTCAAGGAGAGGCCGGCCTTCTTCAGGGCTATGGCTACACCTTC. Protein product: CAQGEAGLLQGYGYTF.

The rearrangement links TRBV11-2 to TRBJ1-1; 7 positions agree with TRBD1. The CDR3 spans 17 residues. Germline-derived CDR1 and CDR2 are SGHAT and FQNNGV. The junction had 11 bases not matched to a gene; V was cut back by 4 bases and J by 0 bases. CDR3 sequence (DNA): TGTGCCAGCAGCTCGCAATGGGGACAGCCCCTGAACACTGAAGCTTTCTTT. This gives the protein CASSSQWGQPLNTEAFF. Full variable domain (missing parts from reference TRBV11-2 and TRBJ1-1): EAGVAQSPRYKIIEKRQSVAFWCNPISGHATLYWYQQILGQGPKLLIQFQNNGVVDDSQLPKDRFSAERLKGVDSTLKIQPAKLEDSAVYLCASSSQWGQPLNTEAFFGQGTRLTVV.

V and J are TRBV3-1 (or the pseudogene TRBV3-2) and TRBJ1-5; 9 bases match TRBD1. Germline V lookup: CDR1 LGHDT, CDR2 YNNKEL (reference sequence). The J segment lost 3 bases and the V segment lost 5 bases, leaving 8 bases of the junction unmatched. This CDR3 is 16 amino acids long. Written as DNA, the CDR3 is TGTGCCAGCAGCTACGGGACAGGGAAACTCAATCAGCCCCAGCATTTT. Its translation is CASSYGTGKLNQPQHF.

The V and J genes are TRBV7-9 and TRBJ2-5; no clear D gene. Deletions cut 4 bases from V and 9 bases from J, with 6 bases between. CDR3 length: 10 amino acids. The V gene's germline CDR1 is SEHNR and CDR2 FQNEAQ (reference sequence). CDR3 region: CASSSNPQYF. CDR3 nucleotide sequence: TGTGCCAGCAGCTCCAATCCCCAGTACTTC.

V and J are TRBV5-5 and TRBJ1-1; D is unresolved. From germline, CDR1 is SGHKS and CDR2 YYEKEE (reference sequence). V was cut by 0 bases and J by 6 bases, with 9 bases left in between. The CDR3 is 13 residues long. The CDR3 protein is CASSLGAWSEAFF. For the CDR3, the DNA is TGTGCCAGCAGCTTGGGGGCCTGGTCTGAAGCTTTCTTT.

This rearrangement joins TRBV14 to TRBJ1-5; D possibly corresponds to TRBD1 (6 bases). Germline V lookup: CDR1 SGHDN, CDR2 FVKESK. V lost 2 bases and J 4 bases, leaving 12 bases between the germline ends. The length of the CDR3 is 15 residues. Written as DNA, the CDR3 is TGTGCCAGCAGCCAAAGGGCCGGACAGAATCAGCCCCAGCATTTT. It codes for CASSQRAGQNQPQHF.

The chain links TRBV30 to TRBJ1-2; D is uncertain. V was trimmed by 0 bases and J by 6 bases, leaving 11 bases between them. The CDR3 totals 13 residues. Looked up from germline, CDR1 is GTSNPN and CDR2 is SVGIG (reference sequence). The CDR3 DNA reads as TGTGCCTGGAGTGTCGAGGGAACCGATGGCTACACCTTC. Amino acid sequence: CAWSVEGTDGYTF. Filled out from reference TRBV30 and TRBJ1-2, the complete variable domain reads SQTIHQWPATLVQPVGSPLSLECTVEGTSNPNLYWYRQAAGRGLQLLFYSVGIGQISSEVPQNLSASRPQDRQFILSSKKLLLSDSGFYLCAWSVEGTDGYTFGSGTRLTVV.

This clone was counted between two and nine times. This rearrangement joins TRBV11-3 to TRBJ1-2; the match to TRBD1 covers 12 bases. V lost 7 bases to trimming and J lost 7 bases; unmatched junction nucleotides: 7. The CDR3 is 14 amino acids. Germline V gives CDR1 SGHNT, CDR2 YENEEA. The CDR3 DNA reads as TGTGCCAGCAAGGGACAGGGGGCCTTTAGTGGCTACACCTTC. It yields the protein CASKGQGAFSGYTF.

The V call is TRBV4-1, the J call TRBJ1-6; 7 bases line up with TRBD1. The CDR3 spans 15 residues. V was clipped by 1 base and J by 7 bases; unmatched bases: 4. Per germline, CDR1 MGHRA and CDR2 YSYEKL. CDR3 nucleotides: TGCGCCAGCAGCCAAGGAACAGGGGACAATTCACCCCTCCACTTT. Its protein product is CASSQGTGDNSPLHF.